Shown below are 9 T cell receptor beta chains from a single sample sequenced in a study of cytomegalovirus exposure and HLA in healthy donors. Use of 60 Vbeta and 13 Jbeta primers characterized the PCR. Generated by immunoSEQ multiplex PCR, the TCRdb table keeps only in-frame clones and is missing some. The repertoire includes more than 65,000 clones, under 80% of them detected once, and about 6.9% sits in the top ten. The sequenced sample was PBMCs. These receptors came from a woman in her fifties or sixties in good health and CMV-seropositive.

In DNA, the CDR3 is TGTGCCATCAGCACAGACACTTTGAACACTGAAGCTTTCTTT. Translating gives CAISTDTLNTEAFF. This chain connects TRBV10-3 to TRBJ1-1; D unresolved. Trimming removed 6 bases from V and 0 bases from J, with 11 bases in between. CDR1 and CDR2 from the germline V gene are ENHRY and SYGVKD. This CDR3 has 14 amino acids.

The V and J genes are TRBV12-5 and TRBJ1-6, with 10 positions matching TRBD1. The CDR3 consists of 15 residues. Germline CDR1 reads LGHNT; CDR2 reads FRNRAP. The V segment lost 4 bases and the J segment 5 bases; nucleotides outside the gene matches: 2. In nucleotides, the CDR3 is TGTGCTAGTGGTTGGACAGGGGGAGATAATTCACCCCTCCACTTT. Its translation: CASGWTGGDNSPLHF.

V is TRBV5-5 and J is TRBJ1-1; D not certain. This CDR3 spans 14 amino acids. Germline CDR1 reads SGHKS; CDR2 reads YYEKEE (reference sequence). The germline V and J ends were trimmed by 3 bases and 1 base, with 10 bases remaining between them. The CDR3, as DNA: TGTGCCAGCAGCTACAGAGTGGGGAACACTGAAGCTTTCTTT. This sequence encodes CASSYRVGNTEAFF.

This clone was seen once. V is TRBV7-3 and J is TRBJ2-4, with TRBD2 matching over 8 bases. The ends lost 2 bases at V and 5 bases at J; junction bases unmatched: 2. Germline CDR1 reads SGHTA; CDR2 reads FQGTGA. The CDR3 totals 14 residues. This CDR3 reads CASSLRGGQNIQYF. The CDR3 nucleotides read TGTGCCAGCAGCTTACGGGGGGGTCAAAACATTCAGTACTTC. The variable domain in full, completed from reference TRBV7-3 and TRBJ2-4, reads GAGVSQTPSNKVTEKGKYVELRCDPISGHTALYWYRQSLGQGPEFLIYFQGTGAADDSGLPNDRFFAVRPEGSVSTLKIQRTERGDSAVYLCASSLRGGQNIQYFGAGTRLSVL.

This chain joins TRBV6-6 and TRBJ2-2; tentatively, D is TRBD2 (6 bases). The CDR3 totals 15 residues. Germline CDR1 is MNHNY and CDR2 is SVGAGI (reference sequence). Between the trimmed V and J ends, which lost 2 bases and 4 bases, there was a span of 11 bases. The DNA of the CDR3 is TGTGCCAGCAGTTACGCGCGGGGATCCACCGGGGAGCTGTTTTTT. Encoded protein: CASSYARGSTGELFF.

The chain is built from TRBV27 and TRBJ1-2, with 9 bases that match TRBD1. Germline values: CDR1 MNHEY, CDR2 SMNVEV (reference sequence). The V segment lost 6 bases and the J segment 4 bases; nucleotides outside the gene matches: 3. The CDR3 length is 13 residues. The CDR3 region has the DNA TGTGCCAGCAGGGGACAGGGCGGCTATGGCTACACCTTC. Its protein is CASRGQGGYGYTF.

The gene calls are TRBV5-1 and TRBJ1-5, with no clear D. The CDR3 contains 15 residues. Germline V gene data show CDR1 as SGHRS and CDR2 as YFSETQ. Trimming pared 3 bases from V and 1 base from J, leaving 11 bases between. DNA for the CDR3: TGCGCCAGCAGCTCTGAGGGAGGAAGCAATCAGCCCCAGCATTTT. Protein sequence: CASSSEGGSNQPQHF.

This chain links TRBV7-2 with TRBJ1-4, with TRBD1 identical over 9 bases. The CDR3 runs to 14 residues. V lost 2 bases, J lost 8 bases, and 3 bases stayed unmatched. Germline lookup yields CDR1 SGHTA and CDR2 FQGNSA. CDR3 bases: TGTGCCAGCAGCTTAAGGACAGGGGAGGAAAAACTGTTTTTT. This translates into CASSLRTGEEKLFF. Based on the CDR3 plus reference TRBV7-2 and TRBJ1-4, the full variable domain is GAGVSQSPSNKVTEKGKDVELRCDPISGHTALYWYRQSLGQGLEFLIYFQGNSAPDKSGLPSDRFSAERTGGSVSTLTIQRTQQEDSAVYLCASSLRTGEEKLFFGSGTQLSVL.

This clone was seen just once. The V gene is TRBV10-3, the J gene TRBJ1-5; D possibly corresponds to TRBD1 (6 bases). Germline CDR1 and CDR2: ENHRY and SYGVKD. This CDR3 region has 12 residues. Trimming pared 6 bases from V and 5 bases from J, leaving 8 bases between. CDR3 protein: CAISPGDQPQHF. In DNA, the CDR3 is TGTGCCATCAGCCCAGGGGATCAGCCCCAGCATTTT.